This TCR beta chain was recorded in a study of CD8 T cells in ankylosing spondylitis. Study-level findings and limits: Within ankylosing spondylitis blood, a TCR beta motif made up of roughly eight highly homologous variants appeared to be characteristic. CD8+ by phenotype, disease-linked clones were relatively rare in peripheral blood. As reported, disease-linked clones showed significant enrichment in matched ankylosing spondylitis synovial fluid.

Quantitative 5'-RACE was performed with molecular barcodes, and it yielded the TCR beta libraries. TCRdb re-called the 5' RACE reads through MiXCR, storing one row per CDR3 protein. The sample consists of around 340,000 distinct CDR3 sequences, roughly 14% of them appearing once. Regarding this clonotype: No antigen is known for it.

Losses at the gene ends were 6 bases for V and 5 bases for J; bases not matched to a gene: 12. CDR3 length equals 16 residues. Per the germline V gene, CDR1 is KGHSH and CDR2 is LQKENI. The sequence was collected from a male donor with ankylosing spondylitis or in good health (not recorded which). This chain connects TRBV18 to TRBJ1-1, with 10 bases lining up with TRBD1. Input material: blood, either unsorted or a sorted T cell fraction (not recorded which). This CDR3 is CASSQRPGQGWTEAFF. For the CDR3, the DNA is TGTGCCAGCTCTCAAAGACCGGGACAGGGGTGGACTGAAGCTTTCTTT.